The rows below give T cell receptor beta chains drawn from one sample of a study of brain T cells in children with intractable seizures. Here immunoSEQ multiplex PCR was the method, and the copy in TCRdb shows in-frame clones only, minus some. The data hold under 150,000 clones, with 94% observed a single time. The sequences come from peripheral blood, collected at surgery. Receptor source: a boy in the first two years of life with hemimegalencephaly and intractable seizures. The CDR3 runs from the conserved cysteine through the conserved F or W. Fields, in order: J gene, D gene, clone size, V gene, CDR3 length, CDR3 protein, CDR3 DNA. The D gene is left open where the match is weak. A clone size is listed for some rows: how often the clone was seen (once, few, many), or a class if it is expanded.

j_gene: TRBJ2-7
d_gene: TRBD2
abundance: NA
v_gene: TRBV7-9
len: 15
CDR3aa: CASSSRTSASYEQYF
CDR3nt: TGTGCCAGCAGCTCCCGGACTAGCGCGTCCTACGAGCAGTACTTC

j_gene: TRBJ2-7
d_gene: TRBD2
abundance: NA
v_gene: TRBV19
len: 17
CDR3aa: CASSGWSLAGGSYEQYF
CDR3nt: TGTGCCAGTAGTGGATGGAGTCTAGCGGGAGGTTCCTACGAGCAGTACTTC

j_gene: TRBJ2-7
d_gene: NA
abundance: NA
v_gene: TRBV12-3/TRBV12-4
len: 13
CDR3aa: CASSLGRNYEQYF
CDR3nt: TGTGCCAGCAGTTTAGGTCGGAACTACGAGCAGTACTTC

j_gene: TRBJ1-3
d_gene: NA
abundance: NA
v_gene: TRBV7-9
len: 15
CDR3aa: CASSLVPFSGNTIYF
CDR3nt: TGTGCCAGCAGCTTAGTCCCCTTCTCTGGAAACACCATATATTTT

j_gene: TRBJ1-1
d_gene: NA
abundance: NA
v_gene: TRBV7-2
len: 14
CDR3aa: CASSLGLSNTEAFF
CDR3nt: TGTGCCAGCAGCTTAGGACTCTCGAACACTGAAGCTTTCTTT

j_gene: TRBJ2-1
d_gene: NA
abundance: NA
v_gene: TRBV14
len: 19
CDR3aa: CASSQLGQSLGPIGGEQFF
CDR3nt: TGTGCCAGCAGCCAACTCGGACAGTCTCTGGGACCCATTGGGGGTGAGCAGTTCTTC

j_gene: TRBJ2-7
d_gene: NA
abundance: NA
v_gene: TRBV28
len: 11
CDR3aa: CASSSDYEQYF
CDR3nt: TGTGCCAGCAGTTCCGACTACGAGCAGTACTTC

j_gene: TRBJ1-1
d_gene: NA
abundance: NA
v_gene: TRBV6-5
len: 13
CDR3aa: CASSYKSGGEAFF
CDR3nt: TGTGCCAGCAGTTACAAATCGGGGGGTGAAGCTTTCTTT

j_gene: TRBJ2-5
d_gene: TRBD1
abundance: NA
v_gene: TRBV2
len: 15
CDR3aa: CASSDVGGGGETQYF
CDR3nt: TGTGCCAGCAGTGACGTAGGGGGCGGAGGAGAGACCCAGTACTTC

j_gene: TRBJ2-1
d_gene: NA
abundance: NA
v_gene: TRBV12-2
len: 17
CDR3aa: CASRLGWAGAPGNEQFF
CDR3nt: TGTGCAAGTCGCTTAGGATGGGCGGGAGCCCCGGGAAATGAGCAGTTCTTC

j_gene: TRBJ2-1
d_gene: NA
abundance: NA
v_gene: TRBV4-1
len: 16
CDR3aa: CASSQGAEGPYNEQFF
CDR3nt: TGCGCCAGCAGCCAAGGAGCGGAGGGACCCTACAATGAGCAGTTCTTC

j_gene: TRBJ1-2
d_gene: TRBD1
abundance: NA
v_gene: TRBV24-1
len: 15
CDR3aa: CATSDLETGRGGYTF
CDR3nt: TGTGCCACCAGTGATTTAGAGACAGGGAGAGGTGGCTACACCTTC

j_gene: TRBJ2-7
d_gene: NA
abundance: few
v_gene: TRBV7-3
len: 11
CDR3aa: CAISRDYEQYF
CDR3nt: TGTGCCATCTCCCGAGACTACGAGCAGTACTTC

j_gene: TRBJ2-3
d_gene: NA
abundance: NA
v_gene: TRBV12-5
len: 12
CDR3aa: CASGLVSDTQYF
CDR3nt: TGTGCTAGTGGTTTGGTAAGCGATACGCAGTATTTT

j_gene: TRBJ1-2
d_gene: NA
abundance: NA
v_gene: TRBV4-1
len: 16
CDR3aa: CASSPRPGTPGYGYTF
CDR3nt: TGCGCCAGCAGCCCAAGACCAGGGACCCCAGGGTATGGCTACACCTTC

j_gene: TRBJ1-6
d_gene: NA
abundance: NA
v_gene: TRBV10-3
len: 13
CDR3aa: CAISETANSPLHF
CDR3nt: TGTGCCATCAGTGAGACAGCCAATTCACCCCTCCACTTT

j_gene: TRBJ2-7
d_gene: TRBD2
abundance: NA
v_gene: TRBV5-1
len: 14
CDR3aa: CASSWTSGSYEQYF
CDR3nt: TGCGCCAGCAGCTGGACTAGCGGGAGCTACGAGCAGTACTTC

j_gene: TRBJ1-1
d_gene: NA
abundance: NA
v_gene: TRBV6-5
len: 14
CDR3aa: CASRTGLRTTEAFF
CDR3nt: TGTGCCAGCAGAACAGGGCTCAGAACAACTGAAGCTTTCTTT

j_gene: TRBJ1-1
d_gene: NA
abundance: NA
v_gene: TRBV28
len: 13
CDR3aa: CASSLRVNTEAFF
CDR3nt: TGTGCCAGCAGTTTGAGAGTCAACACTGAAGCTTTCTTT

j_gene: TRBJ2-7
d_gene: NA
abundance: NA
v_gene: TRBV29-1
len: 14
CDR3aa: CSVVAGERNYEQYF
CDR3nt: TGCAGCGTTGTGGCCGGCGAGAGGAACTACGAGCAGTACTTC

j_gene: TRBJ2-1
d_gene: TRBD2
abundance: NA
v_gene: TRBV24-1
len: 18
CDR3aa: CATSARLAESPSYNEQFF
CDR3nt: TGTGCCACCAGTGCGAGACTAGCGGAGTCTCCCTCCTACAATGAGCAGTTCTTC

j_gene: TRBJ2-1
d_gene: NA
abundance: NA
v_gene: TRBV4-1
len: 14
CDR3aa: CASSQVETSNEQFF
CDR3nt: TGCGCCAGCAGCCAAGTGGAGACTTCCAATGAGCAGTTCTTC

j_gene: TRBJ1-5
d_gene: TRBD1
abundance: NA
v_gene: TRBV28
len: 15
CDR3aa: CASRSVQGSNQPQHF
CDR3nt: TGTGCCAGCAGATCTGTACAGGGGAGCAATCAGCCCCAGCATTTT

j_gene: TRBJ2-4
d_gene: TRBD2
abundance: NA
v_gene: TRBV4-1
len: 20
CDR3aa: CASSQDVGSGGILAKNIQYF
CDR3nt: TGCGCCAGCAGCCAAGATGTAGGTAGCGGGGGTATCCTCGCCAAAAACATTCAGTACTTC

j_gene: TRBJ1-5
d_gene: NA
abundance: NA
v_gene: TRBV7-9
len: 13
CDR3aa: CASSPRGHQPQHF
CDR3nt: TGTGCCAGCAGCCCGCGTGGCCATCAGCCCCAGCATTTT

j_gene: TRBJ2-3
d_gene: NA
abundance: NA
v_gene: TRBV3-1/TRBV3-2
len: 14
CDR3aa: CASSQAGLTDTQYF
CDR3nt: TGTGCCAGCAGCCAAGCGGGACTTACAGATACGCAGTATTTT